Below are 19 T cell receptor beta chains sequenced from a single sample in a study of blood T cell repertoires in COVID-19. Here immunoSEQ multiplex PCR was the method, and the copy in TCRdb shows in-frame clones only, minus some. The table includes about 94,000 clones, about four fifths detected once. Sequenced sample: peripheral blood. These receptors were taken from a human donor in a cohort sampled during active COVID-19.

The rearrangement joins TRBV5-6 to TRBJ2-7; D gene unclear. The CDR3 is made up of 12 amino acids. CDR1 is SGHDT, CDR2 YYEEEE, per germline. The V and J ends lost 6 bases and 3 bases respectively, with 10 bases between them. CDR3 nucleotide sequence: TGTGCCAGCACCCTCGGAGTCTACGAGCAGTACTTC. Protein: CASTLGVYEQYF.

DNA of the CDR3: TGTGCCAGCAGAGCTAGCGGGATATACGAGCAGTACTTC. As protein: CASRASGIYEQYF. The chain has TRBV12-3 or TRBV12-4 and TRBJ2-7; TRBD2 matches at 9 bases. Losses at the gene ends were 6 bases for V and 4 bases for J; bases not matched to a gene: 4. The CDR3 totals 13 residues.

CDR3 sequence (DNA): TGTGCCAGCAGCCCGGGACAGGGGCTTGACGAGCAGTACTTC. Its translation: CASSPGQGLDEQYF. V is TRBV3-1 (or the pseudogene TRBV3-2) and J is TRBJ2-7, with 10 bases identical to TRBD1. Losses at the gene ends were 4 bases for V and 5 bases for J; bases not matched to a gene: 5. The length of the CDR3 is 14 residues. CDR1 is LGHDT and CDR2 is YNNKEL in the germline V gene (reference sequence).

The CDR3 spells CASSHDRGRGLNTEAFF. The CDR3 DNA reads as TGCGCCAGCAGCCACGACAGGGGACGAGGACTAAACACTGAAGCTTTCTTT. The chain uses TRBV4-1 and TRBJ1-1; 8 bases are shared with TRBD1. Germline V lookup: CDR1 MGHRA, CDR2 YSYEKL. The length of the CDR3 is 17 residues. With 3 bases clipped from V and 2 bases from J, the junction kept 11 bases outside the gene matches.

This chain connects TRBV5-4 to TRBJ2-7, with a tentative D call TRBD2 (6 bases). CDR3 length: 15 residues. The V end lost 1 base, the J end lost 2 bases, and 13 bases lay between the germline ends. From germline, CDR1 is SGHNT and CDR2 YYREEE (reference sequence). CDR3 amino acids: CASSLRVADTYEQYF. The CDR3 DNA is TGTGCCAGCAGCTTGAGGGTAGCGGACACCTACGAGCAGTACTTC.

This rearrangement joins TRBV7-2 to TRBJ1-5, with TRBD1 as a possible D gene (5 bases). The V gene lost 3 bases and the J gene lost 4 bases, with 7 bases spanning the gap. In germline, CDR1 is SGHTA, CDR2 FQGNSA. CDR3 length: 13 amino acids. This chain's CDR3 is CASSFPGNQPQHF. The DNA for the CDR3 is TGTGCCAGCAGCTTTCCAGGGAATCAGCCCCAGCATTTT.

This sequence joins TRBV5-1 and TRBJ2-7; 8 nucleotides line up with TRBD1. Germline values: CDR1 SGHRS, CDR2 YFSETQ. The CDR3 has 13 amino acids. The J segment lost 2 bases and the V segment lost 5 bases, leaving 3 bases of the junction unmatched. CDR3 sequence: CASRRGQAYEQYF. The CDR3 bases are TGCGCCAGCAGACGGGGACAGGCCTACGAGCAGTACTTC.

This clone has a handful of counts. The chain joins TRBV19 to TRBJ2-5; 14 nucleotides align to TRBD2. Unmatched junction bases numbered 11, after V lost 4 bases and J lost 4 bases. Germline lookup yields CDR1 LNHDA and CDR2 SQIVND (reference sequence). This CDR3 is 18 amino acids long. The CDR3 DNA reads TGTGCCAGTAGTAGGGAGACTAGCGGGAGGGCCTTTGGAGAGACCCAGTACTTC. Its protein product is CASSRETSGRAFGETQYF. The whole variable domain, filled in from reference TRBV19 and TRBJ2-5, reads DGGITQSPKYLFRKEGQNVTLSCEQNLNHDAMYWYRQDPGQGLRLIYYSQIVNDFQKGDIAEGYSVSREKKESFPLTVTSAQKNPTAFYLCASSRETSGRAFGETQYFGPGTRLLVL.

The sample holds a few counts of this clone. The chain couples TRBV18 to TRBJ1-2, with 9 bases lining up with TRBD1. V lost 5 bases and J lost 7; bases outside the gene matches: 11. The CDR3 is 15 residues long. The V gene's germline CDR1 is KGHSH and CDR2 LQKENI. The CDR3 protein is CASSSRQGVSSGYTF. The CDR3, as DNA: TGTGCCAGCTCATCCCGACAGGGGGTCTCTTCTGGCTACACCTTC.

Here the CDR3 reads CASSLGLGSTDTQYF. Here the CDR3 DNA reads TGTGCCAGCAGCCTAGGACTAGGCAGCACAGATACGCAGTATTTT. V gene TRBV5-4 combines with J gene TRBJ2-3; 7 positions agree with TRBD2. In germline, CDR1 is SGHNT, CDR2 YYREEE (reference sequence). The junction had 5 bases not matched to a gene; V was cut back by 4 bases and J by 0 bases. This CDR3 comprises 15 residues.

In nucleotides, the CDR3 is TGTGCCAGCAGCCAGGGGGTCGAAAAACTGTTTTTT. Residues: CASSQGVEKLFF. This chain uses TRBV28 with TRBJ1-4; 7 bases map to TRBD1. The ends lost 6 bases at V and 8 bases at J; junction bases unmatched: 3. This CDR3 has 12 amino acids. Per germline, CDR1 MDHEN and CDR2 SYDVKM.

V usage is TRBV6-5 and J usage is TRBJ1-5; D gene uncertain. V was shortened by 8 bases and J by 0 bases, with 8 bases between the two germline ends. The CDR3 has 13 amino acids. Germline V gene lookup returns CDR1 MNHEY and CDR2 SVGAGI. CDR3 nucleotides: TGTGCCAGCTCAGGTTATAGCAATCAGCCCCAGCATTTT. It specifies CASSGYSNQPQHF.

The chain is built from TRBV9 and TRBJ2-7; TRBD2 is a possible D gene (5 bases). The ends were cut back, 4 bases at V and 3 bases at J, with 11 bases in the middle. This CDR3 has 13 amino acids. The germline V gene has CDR1 SGDLS and CDR2 YYNGEE. The CDR3 DNA reads as TGTGCCAGCAGCAATCAGCGGTACTACGAGCAGTACTTC. It yields the protein CASSNQRYYEQYF.

V usage is TRBV6-5 and J usage is TRBJ1-2; 7 nucleotides match TRBD1. Germline V gene lookup returns CDR1 MNHEY and CDR2 SVGAGI. Trimming cost V 4 bases and J 4 bases; bases outside gene matches: 6. This CDR3 contains 14 residues. The CDR3 protein is CASSFQQGSYGYTF. The DNA for the CDR3 is TGTGCCAGCAGTTTTCAACAGGGGTCCTATGGCTACACCTTC.

The chain links TRBV28 to TRBJ1-5; no definite D call. CDR3 length equals 10 residues. Per the germline V gene, CDR1 is MDHEN and CDR2 is SYDVKM. Trimming removed 10 bases at V and 9 bases at J, with 10 bases between. CDR3 nucleotide sequence: TGTGCCACCGGTCGGGGGCCCCAGCATTTT. It codes for CATGRGPQHF.

The chain combines TRBV28 with TRBJ2-2, with 9 bases fitting TRBD2. With 1 base clipped from V and 0 bases from J, the junction kept 3 bases outside the gene matches. This CDR3 region has 17 residues. The germline gives CDR1 MDHEN, CDR2 SYDVKM. CDR3 bases: TGTGCCAGCAGTTTATTTGCGGGAGGGCCGAACACCGGGGAGCTGTTTTTT. It is translated as CASSLFAGGPNTGELFF.

V and J are TRBV6-5 and TRBJ1-3; 7 positions match TRBD1. Trimming took 7 bases from V and 0 from J; bases not matched to a gene: 6. CDR1 and CDR2 (germline): MNHEY, SVGAGI. CDR3 length: 15 amino acids. The CDR3 here is CASNPDRFSGNTIYF. The CDR3 DNA reads as TGTGCCAGCAACCCGGACAGGTTCTCTGGAAACACCATATATTTT.

The chain links TRBV28 to TRBJ2-7, with TRBD1 matching over 7 bases. Per germline, CDR1 MDHEN and CDR2 SYDVKM. The CDR3 length is 14 residues. After removal of 8 bases from V and 0 bases from J, the junction contained 7 bases not matched to a gene. This chain's CDR3 is CASSQGTPSYEQYF. For the CDR3, the DNA is TGTGCCAGCTCACAGGGGACACCCTCCTACGAGCAGTACTTC.

V and J are TRBV5-1 and TRBJ1-5; the D gene is possibly TRBD1 (5 bases). The V end was cut by 0 bases, the J end by 6 bases, with 10 bases between. The CDR3 sequence is 14 residues long. Germline CDR1 and CDR2: SGHRS and YFSETQ. Here the CDR3 reads CASSLGGVGQPQHF. For the CDR3, the DNA is TGCGCCAGCAGCTTGGGGGGGGTCGGTCAGCCCCAGCATTTT.